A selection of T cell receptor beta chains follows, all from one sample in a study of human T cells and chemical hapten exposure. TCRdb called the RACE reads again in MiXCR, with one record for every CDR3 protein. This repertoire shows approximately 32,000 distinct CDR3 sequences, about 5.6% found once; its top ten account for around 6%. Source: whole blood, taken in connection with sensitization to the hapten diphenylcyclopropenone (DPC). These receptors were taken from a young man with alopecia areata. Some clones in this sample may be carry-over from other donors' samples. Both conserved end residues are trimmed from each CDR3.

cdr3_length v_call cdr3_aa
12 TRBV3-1 ASSSLGMNTEAF
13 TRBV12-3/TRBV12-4 ASSLLGGALETQY
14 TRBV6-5 ASSYSWDLAKNIQY
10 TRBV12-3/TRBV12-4 ASSKNAGELF
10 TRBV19 ASRVQNQPQH
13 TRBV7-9 ASSSTGTGGSPLH
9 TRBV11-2 ASSSGVEAF
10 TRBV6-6 ASSYADSEQY
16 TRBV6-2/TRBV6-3 ASSRQITEAFFGQGAF
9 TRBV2 ASSEEGFQH
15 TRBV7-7 ASSKGTGTGSGNTIY
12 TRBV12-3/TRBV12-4 ASSSQQGDYGYT
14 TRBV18 ASSPSGLAGGNEQF
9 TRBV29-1 SVESINEQF
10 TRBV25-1 ASSKGGNEQF
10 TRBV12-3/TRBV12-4 ASSLTGTEAF
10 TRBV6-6 ASSTSLSEQY
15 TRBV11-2 ASSLDRASGAADTQY
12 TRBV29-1 SVVRVGNTNEQF
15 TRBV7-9 ASSLGLAGGPIETQY
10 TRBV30 AWASSGDTQY
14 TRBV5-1 ASSPTVGRVIEKLF
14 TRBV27 ASSPRTPNSNQPQH
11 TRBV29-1 SVDARQTETQY
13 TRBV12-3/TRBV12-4 ASSMTNPSTDTQY
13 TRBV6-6 ASSPPAGSNQPQH
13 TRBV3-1 ASGRSPADTGELF
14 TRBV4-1 ASSQGVLAAKNIQY
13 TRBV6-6 ASTTWGDSTGELF
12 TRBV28 ASRWKGYTDTQY
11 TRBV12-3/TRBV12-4 ASRPGQVSPLH
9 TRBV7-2 ASSQRQEQF
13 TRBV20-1 SARDPRQGGDEQY